What follows is one TCR beta chain and its context. This sample stems from a study of blood T cell repertoires in COVID-19. Assay: immunoSEQ multiplex PCR; the TCRdb copy retains only in-frame clones and omits some. The sample has under 300,000 clones; about 80% are singletons. The sample taken for sequencing was peripheral blood. The TCR comes from a woman aged 50 to 60 who had recovered from COVID-19.

CDR3 DNA sequence: TGTGCCACCACTAATAGCGGGGAGATCGCGCAGTATTTT. It translates to CATTNSGEIAQYF. This chain connects TRBV12-3 or TRBV12-4 to TRBJ2-3; 8 nucleotides line up with TRBD2. This CDR3 comprises 13 residues. V lost 10 bases to trimming and J lost 10 bases; unmatched junction nucleotides: 13.